This TCR beta chain was sequenced for a study of control samples from healthy donors and cancer patients. The CDR3 runs to 14 residues. Trimming took 9 bases from V and 9 from J; bases not matched to a gene: 11. CDR1 and CDR2 from the germline V gene are LNHDA and SQIVND (reference sequence). The assay was immunoSEQ multiplex PCR, and TCRdb's table has in-frame clones only and misses some. The profile shows roughly 170,000 clones, 90% to 95% of them singletons. The V call is TRBV19, the J call TRBJ1-6; 7 nucleotides align to TRBD1. The sequenced material came from blood. The sequence was collected from a woman aged 55-69 years in good health. The DNA for the CDR3 is TGTGCCAGCTCGCAGAACAGGGGAAGTTCACCCCTCCACTTT. Translation gives CASSQNRGSSPLHF.